This T cell receptor (beta chain) was captured by sequencing in a study of cytomegalovirus exposure and HLA in healthy donors. General observations from the study: In an earlier analysis, about 87% or about 30%: the productive usage of most TCR beta V segments.

Researchers ran the PCR with 60 Vbeta and 13 Jbeta primers. Sequencing used immunoSEQ multiplex PCR; TCRdb keeps in-frame clones, though not all of them. The table records 11,000 to 15,000 clones, approximately 57% of them present only once. Looked up from germline, CDR1 is SGHRS and CDR2 is YFSETQ. Deletions cut 3 bases from V and 1 base from J, with 8 bases between. The CDR3 contains 14 residues. Comments on this clone: The antigen remains unidentified.

This receptor was identified in a woman aged 50 to 60 in good health and CMV-seropositive. This chain links TRBV5-1 with TRBJ1-3, with D unresolved. The sample comprised PBMCs. For the CDR3, the DNA is TGCGCCAGCAGCTCCACTCCTTCTGGAAACACCATATATTTT. Protein: CASSSTPSGNTIYF.